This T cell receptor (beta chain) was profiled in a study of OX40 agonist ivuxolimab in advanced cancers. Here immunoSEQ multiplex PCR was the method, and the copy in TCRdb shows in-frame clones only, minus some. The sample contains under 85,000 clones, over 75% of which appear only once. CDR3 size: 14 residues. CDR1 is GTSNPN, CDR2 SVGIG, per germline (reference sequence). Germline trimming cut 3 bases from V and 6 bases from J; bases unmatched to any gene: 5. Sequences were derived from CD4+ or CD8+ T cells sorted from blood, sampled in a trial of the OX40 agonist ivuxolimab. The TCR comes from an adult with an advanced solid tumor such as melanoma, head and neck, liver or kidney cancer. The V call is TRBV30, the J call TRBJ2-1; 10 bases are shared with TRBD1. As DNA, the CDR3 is TGTGCCTGGAGGAGGACAGGGGGAGGCAATGAGCAGTTCTTC. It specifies CAWRRTGGGNEQFF. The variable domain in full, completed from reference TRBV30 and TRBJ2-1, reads SQTIHQWPATLVQPVGSPLSLECTVEGTSNPNLYWYRQAAGRGLQLLFYSVGIGQISSEVPQNLSASRPQDRQFILSSKKLLLSDSGFYLCAWRRTGGGNEQFFGPGTRLTVL.